Detailed here is one T cell receptor beta chain. Its specificity is not known. Given a much more abundant clone one base away, this may be a read error. This sample stems from a study of shared clonotypes between healthy human individuals. Findings and caveats of the study: A limitation of the genetic and exposure-history diversity represented arose from few donors.

Per the germline V gene, CDR1 is MGHRA and CDR2 is YSYEKL. The length of the CDR3 is 14 residues. Profiled with immunoSEQ multiplex PCR; TCRdb holds only in-frame clones, not every one. Of about 990,000 clones listed, 75% to 80% are singletons. The receptor was isolated from a man aged 18 to 30 in good health. Some clones in this sample may be carry-over from other donors' samples. The specimen was memory CD4+ T cells from PBMCs. The subset is: CD45RA-negative fraction. The chain recombines TRBV4-1 with TRBJ2-1; no firm D call. In nucleotides, the CDR3 is TGCCCCAGCAGCCAAGGCCTTTCCTACAATGAGCAGTTCTTC. As protein: CPSSQGLSYNEQFF.